A selection of T cell receptor beta chains follows, all from one sample in a study of CD8 T cells in ankylosing spondylitis. TCRdb called the 5' RACE reads again in MiXCR, with one record for every CDR3 protein. This table holds more than 300,000 distinct CDR3 sequences, 6.5% to 10% found once. Material for sequencing was blood, either unsorted or a sorted T cell fraction (not recorded which). These receptor sequences come from a male donor with ankylosing spondylitis. CDR3s include the opening cysteine and the closing phenylalanine or tryptophan. The order of the fields is J gene, D gene, V gene, clone size, CDR3 DNA, CDR3 protein. D genes are given only for firm matches. Only part of the rows carry a size: once, few, many, or a class if the clone is expanded.

J gene: TRBJ2-7; D gene: .; V gene: TRBV27; clone size: many; CDR3 DNA: TGTGCCAGCAGTCCCATGGACAGCACCTACGAGCAGTACTTC; CDR3 protein: CASSPMDSTYEQYF
J gene: TRBJ2-7; D gene: .; V gene: TRBV5-1; clone size: few; CDR3 DNA: TGCGCCAGCCCTTGGGACGGGGTCGGAGAGCAGTACTTC; CDR3 protein: CASPWDGVGEQYF
J gene: TRBJ1-2; D gene: .; V gene: TRBV5-1; clone size: .; CDR3 DNA: TGCGCCAGCAGCTTGGGAGAGGGCCAATATGGCTACACCTTC; CDR3 protein: CASSLGEGQYGYTF
J gene: TRBJ2-5; D gene: .; V gene: TRBV10-3; clone size: many; CDR3 DNA: TGTGCCATCAGCGGTGGAGGGGCCCAAGAGACCCAGTACTTC; CDR3 protein: CAISGGGAQETQYF
J gene: TRBJ1-5; D gene: TRBD1; V gene: TRBV11-2; clone size: many; CDR3 DNA: TGTGCCAGCAGCCAGGGACAGGGGGGCAATCAGCCCCAGCATTTT; CDR3 protein: CASSQGQGGNQPQHF
J gene: TRBJ2-7; D gene: TRBD2; V gene: TRBV4-3; clone size: .; CDR3 DNA: TGCGCCAGCAGCCAGGCTGCCGGGACTAGCATTTACGAGCAGTACTTC; CDR3 protein: CASSQAAGTSIYEQYF
J gene: TRBJ2-7; D gene: TRBD1; V gene: TRBV12-3/TRBV12-4; clone size: .; CDR3 DNA: TGTGCCAGCAGTTTTACAGGGGCCGGCTCCTACGAGCAGTACTTC; CDR3 protein: CASSFTGAGSYEQYF
J gene: TRBJ2-1; D gene: .; V gene: TRBV6-5; clone size: few; CDR3 DNA: TGTGCCAGCAGTTACTACGGGAAACCCTACAATGAGCAGTTCTTC; CDR3 protein: CASSYYGKPYNEQFF
J gene: TRBJ2-3; D gene: .; V gene: TRBV28; clone size: few; CDR3 DNA: TGTGCCACCGAGGGACGGCCGGACATTTATACGCAGTATTTT; CDR3 protein: CATEGRPDIYTQYF
J gene: TRBJ1-1; D gene: .; V gene: TRBV11-1; clone size: few; CDR3 DNA: TGTGCCAGCAGCACAAATACGAACACTGAAGCTTTCTTT; CDR3 protein: CASSTNTNTEAFF
J gene: TRBJ1-1; D gene: .; V gene: TRBV7-2; clone size: many; CDR3 DNA: TGTGCCAGCAGCTTAGGAAGGGTGAGCACTGAAGCTTTCTTT; CDR3 protein: CASSLGRVSTEAFF
J gene: TRBJ1-1; D gene: TRBD1; V gene: TRBV5-1; clone size: many; CDR3 DNA: TGCGCCAGCAGCTTAAACAGGGGAGGCACTGAAGCTTTCTTT; CDR3 protein: CASSLNRGGTEAFF
J gene: TRBJ2-1; D gene: TRBD2; V gene: TRBV4-3; clone size: many; CDR3 DNA: TGCGCCAGCAGCCCCAGGTCAGGACTAGCGGGTAATGAGCAGTTCTTC; CDR3 protein: CASSPRSGLAGNEQFF
J gene: TRBJ1-5; D gene: .; V gene: TRBV2; clone size: .; CDR3 DNA: TGTGCCAGCAGTGTCTTAGGGGACAATCAGCCCCAGCATTTT; CDR3 protein: CASSVLGDNQPQHF
J gene: TRBJ1-6; D gene: .; V gene: TRBV6-1; clone size: many; CDR3 DNA: TGTGCCAGCAGCCGGGACACGCTCAATTCACCCCTCCACTTT; CDR3 protein: CASSRDTLNSPLHF
J gene: TRBJ2-7; D gene: .; V gene: TRBV7-9; clone size: many; CDR3 DNA: TGTGCCAGCAGCTTAGCGGCACGACCTCTCGAGCAGTACTTC; CDR3 protein: CASSLAARPLEQYF
J gene: TRBJ2-1; D gene: .; V gene: TRBV10-2; clone size: many; CDR3 DNA: TGCGCCAGCAGTCCAACCCAGCGCGGTGAGCAGTTCTTC; CDR3 protein: CASSPTQRGEQFF
J gene: TRBJ2-1; D gene: TRBD2; V gene: TRBV18; clone size: many; CDR3 DNA: TGTGCCAGCTCACCAGCGGGAGGGCCCATTAATGAGCAGTTCTTC; CDR3 protein: CASSPAGGPINEQFF
J gene: TRBJ1-5; D gene: .; V gene: TRBV6-5; clone size: few; CDR3 DNA: TGTGCCAGCAGTTATAAGGGAGATAGCAATCAGCCCCAGCATTTT; CDR3 protein: CASSYKGDSNQPQHF
J gene: TRBJ2-2; D gene: TRBD2; V gene: TRBV7-9; clone size: many; CDR3 DNA: TGTGCCAGCAGCCCCAATCGACTAGCGACGGGGGAGCTGTTTTTT; CDR3 protein: CASSPNRLATGELFF
J gene: TRBJ2-3; D gene: TRBD2; V gene: TRBV28; clone size: few; CDR3 DNA: TGTGCCAGCAGCTCTAGCGGGAGGGATACGCAGTATTTT; CDR3 protein: CASSSSGRDTQYF
J gene: TRBJ2-2; D gene: .; V gene: TRBV15; clone size: few; CDR3 DNA: TGTGCCACCAGCAGAGATTTGGTAAACACCGGGGAGCTGTTTTTT; CDR3 protein: CATSRDLVNTGELFF
J gene: TRBJ2-1; D gene: .; V gene: TRBV11-2; clone size: .; CDR3 DNA: TGTGCCAGCAGCTTAGAGGGCCTCACAGGCAATGAGCAGTTCTTC; CDR3 protein: CASSLEGLTGNEQFF
J gene: TRBJ2-7; D gene: .; V gene: TRBV25-1; clone size: .; CDR3 DNA: TGTGCCAGCAGTGGCGGGCTCCCCGACCAGTACTTC; CDR3 protein: CASSGGLPDQYF
J gene: TRBJ2-7; D gene: .; V gene: TRBV29-1; clone size: many; CDR3 DNA: TGCAGCGTTGACGGCGGGGCCGCCTACGAGCAGTACTTC; CDR3 protein: CSVDGGAAYEQYF
J gene: TRBJ2-1; D gene: TRBD1; V gene: TRBV7-2; clone size: .; CDR3 DNA: TGTGCCAGCAGCTTACGAACAGGGGAAGGGTCCTACAATGAGCAGTTCTTC; CDR3 protein: CASSLRTGEGSYNEQFF
J gene: TRBJ2-3; D gene: .; V gene: TRBV5-1; clone size: many; CDR3 DNA: TGCGCCAGCAGCGGGACCCTCAGCACAGATACGCAGTATTTT; CDR3 protein: CASSGTLSTDTQYF
J gene: TRBJ2-5; D gene: .; V gene: TRBV20-1; clone size: .; CDR3 DNA: TGCAGTGCTAGCCCCGAGGAGACCCAGTACTTC; CDR3 protein: CSASPEETQYF
J gene: TRBJ2-7; D gene: .; V gene: TRBV11-3; clone size: .; CDR3 DNA: TGTGCCAGCAGCTTAGAAGGTTTCGAGCAGTACTTC; CDR3 protein: CASSLEGFEQYF
J gene: TRBJ1-2; D gene: TRBD1; V gene: TRBV18; clone size: .; CDR3 DNA: TGTGCCAGCCGTCCCGGGACAGGGGGCAACTATGGCTACACCTTC; CDR3 protein: CASRPGTGGNYGYTF
J gene: TRBJ2-3; D gene: TRBD2; V gene: TRBV5-1; clone size: few; CDR3 DNA: TGCGCCAGCAGCTTGGCGAGGGCGAGAGCGGGACGGGCAGATACGCAGTATTTT; CDR3 protein: CASSLARARAGRADTQYF
J gene: TRBJ1-5; D gene: .; V gene: TRBV10-3; clone size: few; CDR3 DNA: TGTGCCAGCGCCGAGTCTGGCAATCAGCCCCAGCATTTT; CDR3 protein: CASAESGNQPQHF
J gene: TRBJ2-7; D gene: .; V gene: TRBV12-5; clone size: few; CDR3 DNA: TGTGCTAGTGGTTTGGGACTAGGAGCCTACGAGCAGTACTTC; CDR3 protein: CASGLGLGAYEQYF
J gene: TRBJ2-1; D gene: TRBD2; V gene: TRBV5-1; clone size: few; CDR3 DNA: TGCGCCAGCAGCTTGATAGCGGGAGAAGTCGATGAGCAGTTCTTC; CDR3 protein: CASSLIAGEVDEQFF
J gene: TRBJ1-1; D gene: .; V gene: TRBV19; clone size: .; CDR3 DNA: TGTGCCAGTAGTATAGTTTACAGAGACACTGAAGCTTTCTTT; CDR3 protein: CASSIVYRDTEAFF
J gene: TRBJ2-7; D gene: .; V gene: TRBV12-3/TRBV12-4; clone size: .; CDR3 DNA: TGTGCCAGCAGCAAGACGGAGACCTACGAGCAGTACTTC; CDR3 protein: CASSKTETYEQYF
J gene: TRBJ2-3; D gene: .; V gene: TRBV10-3; clone size: .; CDR3 DNA: TGTGCCATCAGTGAGTCAGACGGGACAACCACAGATACGCAGTATTTT; CDR3 protein: CAISESDGTTTDTQYF
J gene: TRBJ2-7; D gene: .; V gene: TRBV28; clone size: .; CDR3 DNA: TGTGCCAGCAGTCGAGAACCGTCTTCCTACGAGCAGTACTTC; CDR3 protein: CASSREPSSYEQYF
J gene: TRBJ2-1; D gene: .; V gene: TRBV7-9; clone size: few; CDR3 DNA: TGTGCCAGCAGTCGGACTGAACATGAGCAGTTCTTC; CDR3 protein: CASSRTEHEQFF
J gene: TRBJ2-7; D gene: .; V gene: TRBV20-1; clone size: many; CDR3 DNA: TGCAGTGCTAGAGTTGCGGGGAACTGGGTGGAGCAGTACTTC; CDR3 protein: CSARVAGNWVEQYF
J gene: TRBJ2-1; D gene: TRBD1; V gene: TRBV7-2; clone size: .; CDR3 DNA: TGTGCCAGCAGCTCCCGGACAGGAGCCATCTCCTACAATGAGCAGTTCTTC; CDR3 protein: CASSSRTGAISYNEQFF
J gene: TRBJ2-5; D gene: .; V gene: TRBV29-1; clone size: many; CDR3 DNA: TGCAGCGTTGGGGCTCCAGTTAAGGTTGAGACCCAGTACTTC; CDR3 protein: CSVGAPVKVETQYF
J gene: TRBJ2-1; D gene: TRBD2; V gene: TRBV13; clone size: .; CDR3 DNA: TGTGCCAGCAGCTTGGGGGGACTAGCGGGAGGGAATGAGCAGTTCTTC; CDR3 protein: CASSLGGLAGGNEQFF
J gene: TRBJ2-7; D gene: TRBD1; V gene: TRBV7-2; clone size: .; CDR3 DNA: TGTGCCAGCAGCCCCCGGGACAGTCAATACGAGCAGTACTTC; CDR3 protein: CASSPRDSQYEQYF
J gene: TRBJ2-5; D gene: TRBD1; V gene: TRBV15; clone size: many; CDR3 DNA: TGTGCCACCAGCAGAGGGGACAGCCAAGAGACCCAGTACTTC; CDR3 protein: CATSRGDSQETQYF
J gene: TRBJ2-1; D gene: .; V gene: TRBV7-9; clone size: few; CDR3 DNA: TGTGCCAGCAGCCCCCCCGGGGGCGGTCGGTTCTTC; CDR3 protein: CASSPPGGGRFF
J gene: TRBJ1-1; D gene: .; V gene: TRBV20-1; clone size: few; CDR3 DNA: TGCAGTGCTTCTGACACCCTGAACACTGAAGCTTTCTTT; CDR3 protein: CSASDTLNTEAFF
J gene: TRBJ2-2; D gene: .; V gene: TRBV5-1; clone size: few; CDR3 DNA: TGCGCCAGCGCGGCCGGCGACAGGCGGGCCGGGGAGCTGTTTTTT; CDR3 protein: CASAAGDRRAGELFF
J gene: TRBJ2-1; D gene: .; V gene: TRBV6-5; clone size: many; CDR3 DNA: TGTGCCAGCAGTTACTCGACCGCCCCCCCCTACAATGAGCAGTTCTTC; CDR3 protein: CASSYSTAPPYNEQFF
J gene: TRBJ2-3; D gene: .; V gene: TRBV20-1; clone size: .; CDR3 DNA: TGCAGTGCTAGAGCAATGGGAGGTAGCACAGATACGCAGTATTTT; CDR3 protein: CSARAMGGSTDTQYF
J gene: TRBJ2-3; D gene: TRBD1; V gene: TRBV20-1; clone size: few; CDR3 DNA: TGCAGTGCTAGGGGGGGACAGGGGGGAGATACGCAGTATTTT; CDR3 protein: CSARGGQGGDTQYF
J gene: TRBJ1-6; D gene: .; V gene: TRBV20-1; clone size: few; CDR3 DNA: TGCAGTGCTAGACCGACGGTCCGAGGTTCACCCCTCCACTTT; CDR3 protein: CSARPTVRGSPLHF